These 5 T cell receptor beta chains share one sample of origin, sequenced in a study of tumor-infiltrating lymphocytes in primary liver carcinoma. Total RNA (around 500 ng) served as template for TCR beta cDNA synthesis primed by a constant-region primer. Three nested multiplex PCR rounds, a slightly modified ARM-PCR, produced the libraries for TCR beta. Amplification in the first two PCR rounds was performed using TRBV1-TRBV30 forward primers and a C-beta reverse primer for approximately 10 cycles each. TCRdb reprocessed the multiplex PCR reads with MiXCR, giving one entry per CDR3 protein. The sample consists of some 46,000 distinct CDR3 sequences, roughly 80% of them appearing once. Joint extraction of RNA and DNA used roughly 20-32 mg of bulk tissue that was unsorted. Sequencing was carried out using tumor-adjacent normal liver tissue. All receptors derive from a woman aged 30 to 39 with primary liver carcinoma and hepatitis B virus infection.

This chain uses TRBV6-4 with TRBJ2-3; D remains unclear. The CDR3 extends over 13 amino acids. Trimming stripped 4 bases from V and 0 bases from J, with 5 bases between. CDR1 is MRHNA and CDR2 is SNTAGT in the germline V gene. The CDR3 nucleotides are TGTGCCAGCAGTGCCTCAAGCACAGATACGCAGTATTTT. Its protein product is CASSASSTDTQYF.

About this clonotype: One junction end does not reproduce the germline sequence, and a read error may be involved. The chain combines TRBV10-2 with TRBJ2-1; the match to TRBD2 covers 11 bases. This CDR3 has 14 amino acids. CDR1 and CDR2 from the germline V gene are WSHSY and SAAADI. CDR3 amino acids: CAGSVGSGRAEQFF. CDR3 DNA: TGCGCCGGCAGTGTTGGTAGCGGGAGGGCTGAGCAGTTCTTC.

A single count supports this clonotype. A junction boundary mismatches the germline segment, possibly from a read error. The chain recombines TRBV29-1 with TRBJ2-5, with TRBD2 matching over 8 bases. This CDR3 comprises 14 residues. Germline CDR1 SQVTM, CDR2 ANQGSEA. The CDR3 sequence: CSVEGTRIGGTQYF. The CDR3 DNA sequence: TGCAGCGTCGAAGGGACTAGAATCGGAGGGACCCAGTACTTC. The full variable domain, in which reference TRBV29-1 and TRBJ2-5 provide the parts outside the CDR3, is SAVISQKPSRDICQRGTSLTIQCQVDSQVTMMFWYRQQPGQSLTLIATANQGSEATYESGFVIDKFPISRPNLTFSTLTVSNMSPEDSSIYLCSVEGTRIGGTQYFGPGTRLLVL.

Details on this clonotype: The missing conserved phenylalanine or tryptophan at the end of this CDR3 makes a read error likely. This chain connects TRBV29-1 to TRBJ1-1; no firm D call. Trimming cost V 4 bases and J 0 bases, with 9 bases left between them. This CDR3 contains 13 residues. CDR1 SQVTM and CDR2 ANQGSEA come from the germline V gene. DNA for the CDR3: TGCAGCGTTGTACACATCATGAACACTGAAGCTTTCTAT. Translating it yields CSVVHIMNTEAFY.

The table lists this clonotype with a few counts. One end of the junction varies from germline; a read error may be responsible. The chain combines TRBV20-1 with TRBJ2-7, with 9 bases matching TRBD1. The CDR3 has 12 amino acids. Germline V CDR1 and CDR2: DFQATT, SNEGSKA (reference sequence). The CDR3 protein is CNATDRGYEQYF. CDR3 bases: TGCAATGCTACGGACAGGGGCTACGAGCAGTACTTC.